The source of this TCR beta chain is a study of blood T cells in healthy people across ages. Study-wide results and caveats: A greater number of naive CD4+ cells and higher diversity distinguished long-lived donors from aged donors.

In the case of this clonotype: Its antigen is unknown.

Primed by a sample-barcoded 5' primer and a J-beta primer mix, a second PCR proceeded for 7 to 11 cycles. From the 5' RACE reads, TCRdb called clonotypes with MiXCR, one entry per CDR3 protein. The sample includes around 780,000 distinct CDR3 sequences, roughly 25% of them seen just once. V lost 3 bases, J lost 1 base, and 4 bases stayed unmatched. The CDR3 has 15 residues. CDR1 is LGHDT and CDR2 is YNNKEL in the germline V gene (reference sequence). These sequences were also reported in another study, on T cells of mothers and their children. That work states: In each mother, TCR beta CDR3 reads exceeded 10 million; in each child, they numbered approximately 3 million.

The receptor was derived from a boy between 10 and 17 years old in good health. Sequencing was carried out using blood. The chain has TRBV3-1 and TRBJ2-5, with 8 bases identical to TRBD1. The CDR3 nucleotides read TGTGCCAGCAGCCAGGCCGGGACAGGCCAAGAGACCCAGTACTTC. It translates to CASSQAGTGQETQYF.